A selection of T cell receptor beta chains follows, all from one sample in a study of CXCR3-negative and CXCR3-positive naive CD8 T cells. TCRdb re-called the 5' RACE reads and shows each CDR3 protein once, DNA omitted. Here the sample table reports around 81,000 distinct CDR3 sequences. The sample was naive CXCR3- CD8+ T cells from blood. Receptor source: a human donor in good health. Some clones in this sample may be carry-over from other donors' samples. CDR3s include the opening cysteine and the closing phenylalanine or tryptophan. Fields, in order: V gene, J gene, CDR3 protein.

V: TRBV20-1; J: TRBJ2-7; CDR3: CSARVRSQGPYEQYF
V: TRBV18; J: TRBJ2-3; CDR3: CASSPPSAADTQYF
V: TRBV29-1; J: TRBJ2-5; CDR3: CSASGVASAFQETQYF
V: TRBV25-1; J: TRBJ2-6; CDR3: CASSENTGANVLTF
V: TRBV29-1; J: TRBJ2-1; CDR3: CSVEDRGAYNEQFF
V: TRBV29-1; J: TRBJ1-2; CDR3: CSVEGTGTYGYTF
V: TRBV6-2/TRBV6-3; J: TRBJ1-2; CDR3: CASSSTAMGQAYGYTF
V: TRBV5-1; J: TRBJ2-1; CDR3: CASSLVYRGKNEQFF
V: TRBV7-9; J: TRBJ1-2; CDR3: CASSPGTGGFDDGYTF
V: TRBV20-1; J: TRBJ2-7; CDR3: CSARDLLAYEQYF
V: TRBV29-1; J: TRBJ2-7; CDR3: CSVVGASYEQYF
V: TRBV5-1; J: TRBJ2-7; CDR3: CASSRLERHYEQYF
V: TRBV4-2; J: TRBJ2-7; CDR3: CASSQERAGPYEQYF
V: TRBV14; J: TRBJ1-2; CDR3: CASSQDLEPYGYTF
V: TRBV2; J: TRBJ2-7; CDR3: CASGLHRDRGLYEQYF
V: TRBV7-9; J: TRBJ2-5; CDR3: CASSSGLQYQETQYF
V: TRBV7-6; J: TRBJ2-1; CDR3: CASRSTHGRNYNEQFF
V: TRBV3-1; J: TRBJ1-1; CDR3: CASSHQGNTEAFF
V: TRBV7-8; J: TRBJ2-4; CDR3: CASSPGPRAKNIQYF
V: TRBV7-2; J: TRBJ2-1; CDR3: CASSFVGANSYNEQFF
V: TRBV6-5; J: TRBJ2-1; CDR3: CASSKTYDNNEQFF
V: TRBV3-1; J: TRBJ2-1; CDR3: CASSHSGGGLAGSEQFF
V: TRBV20-1; J: TRBJ2-7; CDR3: CSARAWTGTGAYEQYF
V: TRBV7-8; J: TRBJ2-7; CDR3: CASRGPLGDEQYF
V: TRBV29-1; J: TRBJ2-7; CDR3: CSVEAGISYEQYF
V: TRBV15; J: TRBJ2-5; CDR3: CATSGKTGGGETQYF
V: TRBV20-1; J: TRBJ2-3; CDR3: CSGVLAGLTDTQYF
V: TRBV7-8; J: TRBJ2-1; CDR3: CASSLVAQGLPKPWDEQFF
V: TRBV30; J: TRBJ2-2; CDR3: CAWSVSDAGELFF
V: TRBV29-1; J: TRBJ1-2; CDR3: CSVEDPISRGHGYTF
V: TRBV29-1; J: TRBJ2-1; CDR3: CSVEEESSYNEQFF
V: TRBV30; J: TRBJ1-1; CDR3: CAWSDTGFEAFF
V: TRBV4-1; J: TRBJ2-3; CDR3: CASSHDKQGTDTQYF
V: TRBV27; J: TRBJ2-3; CDR3: CASSLLAGLPGDTQYF
V: TRBV15; J: TRBJ2-5; CDR3: CATSRERDRGKTQYF
V: TRBV19; J: TRBJ1-1; CDR3: CASSVHRDRGANTEAFF
V: TRBV7-3; J: TRBJ2-5; CDR3: CASSSGTEETQYF
V: TRBV7-8; J: TRBJ2-7; CDR3: CASSTPGYEQYF
V: TRBV12-5; J: TRBJ2-4; CDR3: CASGTSGEKNIQYF
V: TRBV24-1; J: TRBJ2-5; CDR3: CATSDSLGDRGDQETQYF
V: TRBV29-1; J: TRBJ2-7; CDR3: CSVEDNRDSGYEQYF
V: TRBV7-9; J: TRBJ2-3; CDR3: CASSLGGVSDTQYF
V: TRBV5-1; J: TRBJ1-1; CDR3: CASSWGQGERNTEAFF
V: TRBV29-1; J: TRBJ2-1; CDR3: CSVLGFGQESYNEQFF
V: TRBV28; J: TRBJ1-1; CDR3: CASSFGRGTEAFF
V: TRBV7-9; J: TRBJ2-1; CDR3: CASSLGRLTSGMVSNEQFF
V: TRBV7-6; J: TRBJ2-5; CDR3: CASSPRTSPLQETQYF
V: TRBV29-1; J: TRBJ2-1; CDR3: CSLSRQSYNEQFF
V: TRBV5-5; J: TRBJ1-1; CDR3: CASSSTTGTRRNTEAFF
V: TRBV19; J: TRBJ2-7; CDR3: CASSPGTSGTYEQYF
V: TRBV11-2; J: TRBJ2-7; CDR3: CASSPDRGSYEQYF
V: TRBV4-1; J: TRBJ1-2; CDR3: CASSQNRQGGYGYTF
V: TRBV20-1; J: TRBJ2-1; CDR3: CSARVRNEQFF
V: TRBV5-5; J: TRBJ2-1; CDR3: CASSPGETRDNEQFF
V: TRBV4-1; J: TRBJ2-7; CDR3: CASSQDDSPSYEQYF
V: TRBV15; J: TRBJ2-5; CDR3: CATSRGGTAEETQYF
V: TRBV12-3/TRBV12-4; J: TRBJ1-2; CDR3: CASSKGRRLIYGYTF